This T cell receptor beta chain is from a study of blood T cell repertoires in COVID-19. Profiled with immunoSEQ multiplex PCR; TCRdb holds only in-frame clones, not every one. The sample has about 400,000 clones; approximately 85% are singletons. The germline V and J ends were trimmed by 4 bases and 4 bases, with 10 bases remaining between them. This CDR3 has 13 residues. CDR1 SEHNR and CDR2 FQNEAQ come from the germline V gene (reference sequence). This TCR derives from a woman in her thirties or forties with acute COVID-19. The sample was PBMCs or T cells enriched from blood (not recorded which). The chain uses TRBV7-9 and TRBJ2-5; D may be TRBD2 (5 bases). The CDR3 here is CASSYGVVETQYF. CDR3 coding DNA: TGTGCCAGCAGCTACGGGGTGGTAGAGACCCAGTACTTC.